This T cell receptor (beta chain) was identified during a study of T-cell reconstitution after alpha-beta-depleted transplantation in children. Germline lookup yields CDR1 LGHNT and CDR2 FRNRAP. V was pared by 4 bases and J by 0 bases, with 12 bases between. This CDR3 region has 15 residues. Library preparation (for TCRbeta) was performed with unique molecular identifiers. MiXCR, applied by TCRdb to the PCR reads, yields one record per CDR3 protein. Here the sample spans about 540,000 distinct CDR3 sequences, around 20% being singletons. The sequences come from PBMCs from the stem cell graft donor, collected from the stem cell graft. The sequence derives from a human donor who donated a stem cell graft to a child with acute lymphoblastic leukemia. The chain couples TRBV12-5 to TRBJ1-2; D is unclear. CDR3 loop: CASGSPPEANYGYTF. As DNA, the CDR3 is TGTGCTAGTGGTTCCCCGCCAGAAGCTAACTATGGCTACACCTTC. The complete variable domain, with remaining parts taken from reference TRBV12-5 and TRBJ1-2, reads DARVTQTPRHKVTEMGQEVTMRCQPILGHNTVFWYRQTMMQGLELLAYFRNRAPLDDSGMPKDRFSAEMPDATLATLKIQPSEPRDSAVYFCASGSPPEANYGYTFGSGTRLTVV.